The 12 T cell receptor beta chains below all came from one sample that was sequenced in a study of T-cell reconstitution after alpha-beta-depleted transplantation in children (dated by TCRdb to 2016 to 2017). Libraries were built with PCR. Instrument on record: Illumina HiSeq 2500. TCR library preparation used molecular barcoding, with unique molecular identifiers applied to normalize quantification of the TCRbeta repertoire. TCRdb reanalyzed the raw reads on its own, using fastp at Q25 for trimming and MiXCR for clone calling, and kept in-frame beta chains. Merged by CDR3 protein, the rows form single entries marked with the most common genes and DNA. The sample table records around 500,000 distinct CDR3 sequences; about 12% of these occur just once. The ten largest account for over 5.5% of the sample. The sequenced sample was PBMCs from the stem cell graft donor, obtained from the stem cell graft. All receptors come from a human donor who donated a stem cell graft to a child with combined immunodeficiency.

Regarding this clonotype: An end of the junction differs from the germline gene, which may be a read error. The gene calls are TRBV20-1 and TRBJ2-7; 11 bases match TRBD2. The CDR3 is 14 amino acids. Germline V lookup: CDR1 DFQATT, CDR2 SNEGSKA (reference sequence). In nucleotides, the CDR3 is TGCTGTGCTAGCCGACTAGCGGGGAGCTACGAGCAGTACTTC. Translation: CCASRLAGSYEQYF.

This clonotype has more than one count but fewer than ten. The rearrangement joins TRBV5-6 to TRBJ1-1; D remains unclear. The CDR3 has 13 amino acids. Trimming left V 0 bases short and J 4 bases short, with 7 bases between. CDR1 is SGHDT, CDR2 YYEEEE, per germline. CDR3: CASSLGKTTEAFF. CDR3 DNA sequence: TGTGCCAGCAGCTTGGGCAAAACCACTGAAGCTTTCTTT.

The genes are TRBV29-1 and TRBJ1-5, with D possibly being TRBD1 (6 bases). The V and J ends lost 0 bases and 6 bases respectively, with 12 bases between them. CDR1 and CDR2 (germline): SQVTM, ANQGSEA. This CDR3 spans 14 amino acids. CDR3 loop: CSVEEGGLGQPQHF. CDR3 bases: TGCAGCGTTGAAGAGGGGGGCTTAGGTCAGCCCCAGCATTTT.

The sample holds a few counts of this clonotype. The V call is TRBV12-3 or TRBV12-4, the J call TRBJ2-1; TRBD2 matches at 7 bases. Trimming removed 1 base from V and 3 bases from J; junction bases left unmatched: 9. This CDR3 is built from 17 residues. This CDR3 reads CASSLVGAGVVYNEQFF. The DNA for the CDR3 is TGTGCCAGCAGTTTAGTAGGGGCGGGGGTCGTCTACAATGAGCAGTTCTTC.

This rearrangement joins TRBV29-1 to TRBJ2-7; 7 bases are shared with TRBD2. The CDR3 totals 14 residues. In germline, CDR1 is SQVTM, CDR2 ANQGSEA. The J segment lost 3 bases and the V segment lost 0 bases, leaving 5 bases of the junction unmatched. The CDR3 DNA is TGCAGCGTTGAAGAGGGGGGGATGGGCTACGAGCAGTACTTC. Translation gives CSVEEGGMGYEQYF.

The J gene is TRBJ2-7, the V gene TRBV11-3; D remains ambiguous. From germline, CDR1 is SGHNT and CDR2 YENEEA. V dropped 0 bases and J dropped 0 bases, with 12 bases sitting between them. The CDR3 has 16 amino acids. CDR3 sequence reads: CASSLESQEASYEQYF. The CDR3 nucleotides read TGTGCCAGCAGCTTAGAGTCTCAAGAAGCCTCCTACGAGCAGTACTTC.

This chain connects TRBV28 to TRBJ2-2, with D possibly called TRBD1 or TRBD2 (6 bases each). CDR1 and CDR2 (germline): MDHEN, SYDVKM. The germline V and J ends were trimmed by 7 bases and 5 bases, with 20 bases remaining between them. This CDR3 contains 16 residues. CDR3 amino acids: CASIGGFPDGTGELFF. The CDR3 DNA reads TGTGCCAGCATAGGGGGGTTTCCGGACGGGACCGGGGAGCTGTTTTTT.

This clonotype has more than one count but fewer than ten. This chain links TRBV20-1 with TRBJ1-5; 9 nucleotides line up with TRBD1. This CDR3 region has 15 residues. Unmatched junction bases numbered 8, after V lost 3 bases and J lost 5 bases. CDR1 is DFQATT and CDR2 is SNEGSKA in the germline V gene (reference sequence). The CDR3 bases are TGCAGTGCTAGCCCGGGACAGGGAGATGATCAGCCCCAGCATTTT. This sequence encodes CSASPGQGDDQPQHF.

Many counts were recorded for this clonotype. V and J are TRBV24-1 and TRBJ2-1, with 10 positions matching TRBD2. The CDR3 contains 16 residues. J lost 6 bases, V lost 2 bases, and 6 bases had no gene match. Germline lookup yields CDR1 KGHDR and CDR2 SFDVKD. The DNA for the CDR3 is TGTGCCACCAGTGATTCTAGCGGGAGAGGACGCAATGAGCAGTTCTTC. It specifies CATSDSSGRGRNEQFF.

This clonotype was found many times. This chain joins TRBV29-1 and TRBJ2-1; D unresolved. V gave up 3 bases and J gave up 7 bases, with 13 bases separating them. Germline loops: CDR1 SQVTM, CDR2 ANQGSEA. This CDR3 is 13 amino acids long. The CDR3 spells CSVDLSVQNEQFF. In DNA form, the CDR3 reads TGCAGCGTTGATCTGTCAGTTCAGAATGAGCAGTTCTTC.

This clonotype was seen only a few times. This chain uses TRBV10-3 with TRBJ2-1, with TRBD2 identical over 7 bases. This CDR3 is built from 15 residues. The V gene's germline CDR1 is ENHRY and CDR2 SYGVKD. V dropped 10 bases and J dropped 8; count of bases not matched to a gene: 17. The CDR3 DNA is TGTGCCACTCTCCCGGGAGCGGGATCCCCCCATGAGCAGTTCTTC. Translating gives CATLPGAGSPHEQFF.

This clonotype was counted only a few times. The chain joins TRBV12-3 or TRBV12-4 to TRBJ2-1; tentatively, D is TRBD1 or TRBD2 (5 bases each). This CDR3 contains 14 residues. Trimming cost V 3 bases and J 8 bases, with 14 bases left between them. In nucleotides, the CDR3 is TGTGCCAGCAGTTTGGACCCGGGGCTTGATGAGCAGTTCTTC. Protein: CASSLDPGLDEQFF.